The 22 T cell receptor beta chains in this list originate from one sample, sequenced in a study of shared clonotypes between healthy human individuals. This table comes from immunoSEQ multiplex PCR, and its TCRdb copy is limited to in-frame clones, with some not included. The sample has about 2.3 million clones, more than 80% seen once; the top ten hold 0.39%. Sequencing used naive CD4+ T cells from PBMCs. Subset specified: CD45RA+ positively selected. Receptors originate from a man younger than 35 in good health. Some clones in this sample may be carry-over from other donors' samples.

The chain joins TRBV11-1 to TRBJ2-3; D unresolved. Trimming removed 4 bases at V and 6 bases at J, with 8 bases between. Germline V CDR1 and CDR2: SGHAT, FQDESV (reference sequence). CDR3 size: 12 residues. CDR3 bases: TGTGCCAGCAGCTCAAGGCTCGATACGCAGTATTTT. This sequence encodes CASSSRLDTQYF. Together with reference TRBV11-1 and TRBJ2-3, the CDR3 gives the full variable domain: EAEVAQSPRYKITEKSQAVAFWCDPISGHATLYWYRQILGQGPELLVQFQDESVVDDSQLPKDRFSAERLKGVDSTLKIQPAELGDSAMYLCASSSRLDTQYFGPGTRLTVL.

V and J are TRBV18 and TRBJ1-2; D gene ambiguous. This CDR3 is 14 amino acids long. Per the germline V gene, CDR1 is KGHSH and CDR2 is LQKENI. Between the trimmed V and J ends, which lost 3 bases and 5 bases, there was a span of 13 bases. CDR3 nucleotides: TGTGCCAGCTCACCGGGAGCGGGCCCATATGGCTACACCTTC. This encodes CASSPGAGPYGYTF. Full variable domain (rest looked up from reference TRBV18 and TRBJ1-2): NAGVMQNPRHLVRRRGQEARLRCSPMKGHSHVYWYRQLPEEGLKFMVYLQKENIIDESGMPKERFSAEFPKEGPSILRIQQVVRGDSAAYFCASSPGAGPYGYTFGSGTRLTVV.

The J gene is TRBJ1-5, the V gene TRBV19; maybe TRBD1 (5 bases). The germline V gene has CDR1 LNHDA and CDR2 SQIVND (reference sequence). The CDR3 runs 15 residues. Trimming shortened V by 7 bases and J by 0 bases, and 13 bases separated the two germline ends. The CDR3: CASIKGANSNQPQHF. CDR3 sequence (DNA): TGTGCCAGTATTAAAGGGGCCAATAGCAATCAGCCCCAGCATTTT. Complete variable domain (other parts from reference TRBV19 and TRBJ1-5): DGGITQSPKYLFRKEGQNVTLSCEQNLNHDAMYWYRQDPGQGLRLIYYSQIVNDFQKGDIAEGYSVSREKKESFPLTVTSAQKNPTAFYLCASIKGANSNQPQHFGDGTRLSIL.

Only one count was recorded for this clone. The chain carries TRBV28 and TRBJ1-1, with 7 bases matching TRBD1. CDR1 is MDHEN, CDR2 SYDVKM, per germline. The CDR3 spans 13 residues. The V gene end was trimmed by 6 bases and the J gene end by 5 bases; junction bases not matched to a gene: 6. In DNA, the CDR3 is TGTGCCAGCAGCCAGACAGGGTGGACTGAAGCTTTCTTT. Translated, it gives CASSQTGWTEAFF.

The genes are TRBV19 and TRBJ1-5; D unresolved. Trimming stripped 2 bases from V and 0 bases from J, with 11 bases between. This CDR3 is 16 amino acids long. Germline values: CDR1 LNHDA, CDR2 SQIVND (reference sequence). The CDR3 bases are TGTGCCAGTAGTATAATGTCAGATAATAGCAATCAGCCCCAGCATTTT. It yields the protein CASSIMSDNSNQPQHF.

This clone came up once. The rearrangement joins TRBV18 to TRBJ2-3; 8 nucleotides line up with TRBD2. Trimming removed 6 bases from V and 4 bases from J; junction bases left unmatched: 6. Germline V gene lookup returns CDR1 KGHSH and CDR2 LQKENI. This CDR3 contains 14 residues. The CDR3 DNA reads TGTGCCAGCTCGGGGCTAGCGGGCTCAGATACGCAGTATTTT. It encodes CASSGLAGSDTQYF.

CDR3 loop: CASSGRGTGHQPQHF. The DNA for the CDR3 is TGTGCCAGCAGTGGTCGTGGGACAGGGCACCAGCCCCAGCATTTT. The V gene is TRBV28, the J gene TRBJ1-5, with 9 bases that match TRBD1. V lost 5 bases, J lost 7 bases, and 9 bases stayed unmatched. Germline CDR1 reads MDHEN; CDR2 reads SYDVKM. This CDR3 comprises 15 residues.

This chain links TRBV5-1 with TRBJ2-1; 16 bases agree with TRBD2. Germline CDR1 and CDR2: SGHRS and YFSETQ. This CDR3 comprises 15 residues. V was pared by 5 bases and J by 9 bases, with 5 bases of the junction left unmatched. CDR3 amino acids: CASRRGTSGRVEQFF. CDR3 DNA: TGCGCCAGCAGGAGAGGGACTAGCGGGAGGGTTGAGCAGTTCTTC. Based on the CDR3 plus reference TRBV5-1 and TRBJ2-1, the full variable domain is KAGVTQTPRYLIKTRGQQVTLSCSPISGHRSVSWYQQTPGQGLQFLFEYFSETQRNKGNFPGRFSGRQFSNSRSEMNVSTLELGDSALYLCASRRGTSGRVEQFFGPGTRLTVL.

The chain has TRBV7-2 and TRBJ2-7, with D hard to call. CDR3 size: 15 residues. From germline, CDR1 is SGHTA and CDR2 FQGNSA. V gave up 1 base and J gave up 4 bases, with 14 bases separating them. The CDR3 nucleotides read TGTGCCAGCAGCTTAGGCACGGGCGGCTTTTACGAGCAGTACTTC. Its translation: CASSLGTGGFYEQYF.

The V and J genes are TRBV14 and TRBJ2-7; 9 bases are shared with TRBD2. Germline V CDR1 and CDR2: SGHDN, FVKESK. The CDR3 covers 18 residues. V was clipped by 1 base and J by 4 bases; unmatched bases: 14. CDR3 region: CASSQVGAGGIRAYEQYF. As DNA, the CDR3 is TGTGCCAGCAGCCAAGTAGGTGCGGGAGGGATTCGGGCTTACGAGCAGTACTTC.

A word on this clone: This CDR3 is also generated by other DNA sequences in the sample. The J gene is TRBJ1-1, the V gene TRBV10-3; D is possibly TRBD1 (6 bases). Germline values: CDR1 ENHRY, CDR2 SYGVKD. The CDR3 length is 14 residues. The V end was cut by 3 bases, the J end by 0 bases, with 8 bases between. The DNA for the CDR3 is TGTGCCATCAGTGAAACAGGGATGAACACTGAAGCTTTCTTT. The encoded protein is CAISETGMNTEAFF.

Of note for this clone: Different DNA sequences within this sample yield the same CDR3. The V call is TRBV7-2, the J call TRBJ1-1, with D unresolved. V dropped 2 bases and J dropped 1 base, with 5 bases sitting between them. This CDR3 spans 13 amino acids. Germline-derived CDR1 and CDR2 are SGHTA and FQGNSA. In DNA form, the CDR3 reads TGTGCCAGCAGCTTAACGGGGAACACTGAAGCTTTCTTT. Translation: CASSLTGNTEAFF. Full variable domain (outside the CDR3, taken from reference TRBV7-2 and TRBJ1-1): GAGVSQSPSNKVTEKGKDVELRCDPISGHTALYWYRQSLGQGLEFLIYFQGNSAPDKSGLPSDRFSAERTGGSVSTLTIQRTQQEDSAVYLCASSLTGNTEAFFGQGTRLTVV.

This clone was observed once. The J gene is TRBJ2-3, the V gene TRBV4-3; a possible D gene is TRBD2 (6 bases). This CDR3 comprises 16 residues. Germline CDR1 is LGHNA and CDR2 is YSLEER. V was shortened by 4 bases and J by 1 base, with 15 bases between the two germline ends. For the CDR3, the DNA is TGCGCCAGCAGCCTCGGCCGAGGAGGGGGCACAGATACGCAGTATTTT. It translates to CASSLGRGGGTDTQYF.

The sample holds one count of this clone. Distinct nucleotide sequences in the sample also encode this CDR3. This rearrangement joins TRBV4-1 to TRBJ2-5, with 10 nucleotides matching TRBD2. The CDR3 sequence is 17 residues long. The germline CDR1 and CDR2 sequences are MGHRA and YSYEKL. J lost 2 bases, V lost 1 base, and 7 bases had no gene match. The CDR3 nucleotides read TGCGCCAGCAGCCAAGGGGGGCTAGCGGGAGTACAAGAGACCCAGTACTTC. Protein product: CASSQGGLAGVQETQYF.

The DNA for the CDR3 is TGTGCCAGCAGCTTAGAGATTTCGGCCGCTGAAGCTTTCTTT. Its translation is CASSLEISAAEAFF. The V and J genes are TRBV7-9 and TRBJ1-1; D is undetermined. Germline lookup yields CDR1 SEHNR and CDR2 FQNEAQ (reference sequence). This CDR3 contains 14 residues. V was cut by 1 base and J by 6 bases, with 12 bases left in between.

V gene TRBV14 combines with J gene TRBJ2-1; TRBD2 matches at 12 bases. Germline assignment: CDR1 SGHDN and CDR2 FVKESK. This CDR3 has 18 residues. Trimming took 1 base from V and 7 from J; bases not matched to a gene: 11. CDR3 residues: CASSQVRLAGGSSNEQFF. The CDR3 DNA follows: TGTGCCAGCAGCCAAGTTCGGCTAGCGGGAGGGTCGTCTAATGAGCAGTTCTTC.

V usage is TRBV6-5 and J usage is TRBJ1-1; D is perhaps TRBD1 (6 bases). Germline assignment: CDR1 MNHEY and CDR2 SVGAGI. Deletions cut 4 bases from V and 7 bases from J, with 16 bases between. The CDR3 sequence is 14 residues long. As DNA, the CDR3 is TGTGCCAGCAGTTTCCGAGGGGGAAGATATGAAGCTTTCTTT. Translation: CASSFRGGRYEAFF.

In regard to this clone: Other DNA sequences in this specimen translate into the identical CDR3. The rearrangement uses TRBV6-6 and TRBJ1-3, with 9 bases aligning to TRBD1. CDR1 MNHNY and CDR2 SVGAGI come from the germline V gene (reference sequence). J was trimmed by 2 bases and V by 6 bases; bases with no gene match: 5. CDR3 length equals 15 residues. This CDR3 reads CASSPRDRAGNTIYF. DNA of the CDR3: TGTGCCAGCAGCCCCCGGGACAGGGCTGGAAACACCATATATTTT.

This clone was seen more than once but under ten times. The chain couples TRBV1 to TRBJ1-5; the D call TRBD1 from the table was never checked on the DNA. TRBV1 is assigned pseudogene status. This CDR3 has 14 amino acids. CDR3 sequence (DNA): TGCACCAGCAGCTCGGACAGGGACCCCCAGCCCCAGCATTTT. Encoded protein: CTSSSDRDPQPQHF.

As for this clone: The sample contains more than one DNA sequence encoding this CDR3. V usage is TRBV9 and J usage is TRBJ1-5; D remains ambiguous. V shed 1 base and J shed 0 bases, with 5 bases lying between them. Germline V gives CDR1 SGDLS, CDR2 YYNGEE. This CDR3 is 14 amino acids long. In DNA, the CDR3 is TGTGCCAGCAGCGTACGGGATAGCAATCAGCCCCAGCATTTT. It is translated as CASSVRDSNQPQHF.

The V gene is TRBV4-1, the J gene TRBJ1-4, with D perhaps matching TRBD1 (6 bases). Trimming left V 2 bases short and J 7 bases short, with 11 bases between. The CDR3 loop spans 14 amino acids. The germline gives CDR1 MGHRA, CDR2 YSYEKL. CDR3 sequence reads: CASSQSGEGEKLFF. Here the CDR3 DNA reads TGCGCCAGCAGCCAATCAGGGGAGGGTGAAAAACTGTTTTTT.

V gene TRBV28 combines with J gene TRBJ1-5; TRBD1 is a possible D gene (6 bases). In germline, CDR1 is MDHEN, CDR2 SYDVKM. Between the trimmed V and J ends, which lost 5 bases and 3 bases, there was a span of 11 bases. This CDR3 is 14 amino acids long. The CDR3 DNA sequence: TGTGCCAGCAGTGGTGGGGGGCACAATCAGCCCCAGCATTTT. The encoded protein is CASSGGGHNQPQHF.